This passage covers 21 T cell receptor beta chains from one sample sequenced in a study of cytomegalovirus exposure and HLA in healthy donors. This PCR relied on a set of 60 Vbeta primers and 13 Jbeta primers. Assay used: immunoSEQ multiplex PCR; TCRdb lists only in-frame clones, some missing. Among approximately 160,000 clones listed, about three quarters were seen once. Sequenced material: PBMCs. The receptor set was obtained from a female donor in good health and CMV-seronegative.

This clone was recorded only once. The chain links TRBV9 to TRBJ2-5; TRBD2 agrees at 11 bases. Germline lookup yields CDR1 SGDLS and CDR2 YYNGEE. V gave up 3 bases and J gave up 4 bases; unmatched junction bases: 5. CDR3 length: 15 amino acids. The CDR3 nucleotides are TGTGCCAGCAGCGGTAGCGGGGGGGCCGGAGAGACCCAGTACTTC. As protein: CASSGSGGAGETQYF. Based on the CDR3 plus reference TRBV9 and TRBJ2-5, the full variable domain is DSGVTQTPKHLITATGQRVTLRCSPRSGDLSVYWYQQSLDQGLQFLIQYYNGEERAKGNILERFSAQQFPDLHSELNLSSLELGDSALYFCASSGSGGAGETQYFGPGTRLLVL.

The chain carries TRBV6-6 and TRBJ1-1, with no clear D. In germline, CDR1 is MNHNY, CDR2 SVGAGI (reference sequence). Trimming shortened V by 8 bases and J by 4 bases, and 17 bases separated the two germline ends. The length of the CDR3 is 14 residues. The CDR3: CASRDGGRSTEAFF. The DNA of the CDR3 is TGTGCCAGCCGAGACGGAGGTCGAAGCACTGAAGCTTTCTTT.

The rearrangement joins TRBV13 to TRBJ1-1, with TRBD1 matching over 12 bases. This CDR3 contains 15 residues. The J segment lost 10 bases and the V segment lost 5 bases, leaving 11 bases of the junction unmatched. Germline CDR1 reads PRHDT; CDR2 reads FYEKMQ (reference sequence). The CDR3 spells CASSTGTGGSRAAFF. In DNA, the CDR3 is TGTGCCAGCAGCACCGGGACAGGGGGCTCCCGCGCAGCTTTCTTT.

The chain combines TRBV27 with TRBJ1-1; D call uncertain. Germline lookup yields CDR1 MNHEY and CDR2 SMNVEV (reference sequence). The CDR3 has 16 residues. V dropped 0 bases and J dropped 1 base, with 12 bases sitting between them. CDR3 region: CASSLSGEGGNTEAFF. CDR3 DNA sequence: TGTGCCAGCAGTTTATCGGGCGAGGGTGGGAACACTGAAGCTTTCTTT.

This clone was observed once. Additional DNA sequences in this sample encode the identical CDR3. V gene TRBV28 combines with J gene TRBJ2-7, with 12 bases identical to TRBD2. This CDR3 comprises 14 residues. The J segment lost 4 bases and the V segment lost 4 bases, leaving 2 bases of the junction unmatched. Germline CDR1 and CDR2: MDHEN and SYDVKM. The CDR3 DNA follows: TGTGCCAGCAGTTGGACTAGCGGGATGTACGAGCAGTACTTC. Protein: CASSWTSGMYEQYF.

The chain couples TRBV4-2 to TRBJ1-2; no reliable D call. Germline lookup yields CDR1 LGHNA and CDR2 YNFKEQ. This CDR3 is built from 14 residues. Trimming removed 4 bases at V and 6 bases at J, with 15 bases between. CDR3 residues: CASSPNPSTHGYTF. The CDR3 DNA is TGTGCCAGCAGCCCTAACCCCTCAACCCATGGCTACACCTTC.

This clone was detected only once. The CDR3 nucleotides are TGTGCCAGCAGGGGGGGGACTAGCGGGACCGGGGAGCTGTTTTTT. Protein sequence: CASRGGTSGTGELFF. V and J are TRBV2 and TRBJ2-2; the match to TRBD2 covers 12 bases. The CDR3 has 15 residues. The germline gives CDR1 SNHLY, CDR2 FYNNEI. V shed 6 bases, J shed 5 bases, and the junction held 4 bases outside the gene matches.

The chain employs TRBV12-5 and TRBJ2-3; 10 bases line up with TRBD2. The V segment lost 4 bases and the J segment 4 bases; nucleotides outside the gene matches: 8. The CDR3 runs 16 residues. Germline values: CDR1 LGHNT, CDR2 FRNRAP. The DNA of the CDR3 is TGTGCTAGTGGTTCCGGACTAGCGGTTTCCTCAGATACGCAGTATTTT. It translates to CASGSGLAVSSDTQYF.

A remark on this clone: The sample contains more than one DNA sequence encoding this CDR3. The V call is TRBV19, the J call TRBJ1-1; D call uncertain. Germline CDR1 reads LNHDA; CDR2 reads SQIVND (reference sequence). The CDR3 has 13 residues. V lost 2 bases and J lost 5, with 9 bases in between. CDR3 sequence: CASSIRGGTEAFF. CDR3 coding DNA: TGTGCCAGTAGTATACGAGGCGGGACTGAAGCTTTCTTT.

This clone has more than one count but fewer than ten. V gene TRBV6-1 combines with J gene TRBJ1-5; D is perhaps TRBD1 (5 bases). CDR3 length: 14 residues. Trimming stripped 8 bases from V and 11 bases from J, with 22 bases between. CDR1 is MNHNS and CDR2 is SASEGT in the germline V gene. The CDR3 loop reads CASGAGGRAWTQHF. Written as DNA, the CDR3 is TGTGCCAGCGGGGCGGGGGGTCGCGCTTGGACCCAGCATTTT.

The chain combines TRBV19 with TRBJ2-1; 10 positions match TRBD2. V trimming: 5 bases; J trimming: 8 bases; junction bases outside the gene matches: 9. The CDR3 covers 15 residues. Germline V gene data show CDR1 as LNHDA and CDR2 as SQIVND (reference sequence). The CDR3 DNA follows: TGTGCCAGTAGTCTCAGCGGGGGGGCCGTAGATGAGCAGTTCTTC. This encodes CASSLSGGAVDEQFF.

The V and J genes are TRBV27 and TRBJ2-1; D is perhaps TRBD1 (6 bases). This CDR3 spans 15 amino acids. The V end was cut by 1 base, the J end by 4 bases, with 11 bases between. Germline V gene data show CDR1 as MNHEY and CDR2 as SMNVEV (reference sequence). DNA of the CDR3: TGTGCCAGCAGTTTATGGGGGCAGGAATACAATGAGCAGTTCTTC. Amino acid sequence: CASSLWGQEYNEQFF.

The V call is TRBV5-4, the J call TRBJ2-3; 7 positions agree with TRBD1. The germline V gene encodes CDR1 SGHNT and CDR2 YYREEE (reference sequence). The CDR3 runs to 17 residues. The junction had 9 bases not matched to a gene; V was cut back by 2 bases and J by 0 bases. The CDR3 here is CASSLIGTEPSTDTQYF. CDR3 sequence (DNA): TGTGCCAGCAGCTTAATAGGGACAGAGCCTAGCACAGATACGCAGTATTTT.

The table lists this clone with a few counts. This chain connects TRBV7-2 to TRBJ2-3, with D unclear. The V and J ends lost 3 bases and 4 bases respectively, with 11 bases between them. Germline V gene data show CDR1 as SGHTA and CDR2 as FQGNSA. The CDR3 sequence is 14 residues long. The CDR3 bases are TGTGCCAGCAGCTTCGAAGGTCGGGCAGATACGCAGTATTTT. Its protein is CASSFEGRADTQYF.

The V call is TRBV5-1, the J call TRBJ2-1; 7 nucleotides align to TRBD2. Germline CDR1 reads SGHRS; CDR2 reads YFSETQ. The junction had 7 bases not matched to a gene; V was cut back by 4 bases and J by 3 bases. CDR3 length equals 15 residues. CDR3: CASSPREARYNEQFF. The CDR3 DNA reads TGCGCCAGCAGCCCACGGGAGGCTCGCTACAATGAGCAGTTCTTC.

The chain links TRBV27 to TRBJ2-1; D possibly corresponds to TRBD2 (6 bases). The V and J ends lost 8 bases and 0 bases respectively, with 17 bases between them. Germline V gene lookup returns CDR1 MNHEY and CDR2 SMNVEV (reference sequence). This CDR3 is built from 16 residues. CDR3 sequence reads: CASGHLTGVSYNEQFF. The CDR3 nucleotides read TGTGCCAGCGGACATCTCACGGGGGTCTCCTACAATGAGCAGTTCTTC.

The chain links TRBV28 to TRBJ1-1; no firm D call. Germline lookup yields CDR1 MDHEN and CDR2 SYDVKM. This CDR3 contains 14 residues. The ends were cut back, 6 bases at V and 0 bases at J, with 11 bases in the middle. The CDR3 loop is CASSSSGMNTEAFF. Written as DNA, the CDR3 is TGTGCCAGCAGCTCCTCAGGCATGAACACTGAAGCTTTCTTT.

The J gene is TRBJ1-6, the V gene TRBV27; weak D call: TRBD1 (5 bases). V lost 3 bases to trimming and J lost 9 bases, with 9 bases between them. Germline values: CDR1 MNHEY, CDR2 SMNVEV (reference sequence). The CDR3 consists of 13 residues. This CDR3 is CASSFRDISPLHF. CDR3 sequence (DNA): TGTGCCAGCAGTTTCAGGGATATTTCACCCCTCCACTTT.

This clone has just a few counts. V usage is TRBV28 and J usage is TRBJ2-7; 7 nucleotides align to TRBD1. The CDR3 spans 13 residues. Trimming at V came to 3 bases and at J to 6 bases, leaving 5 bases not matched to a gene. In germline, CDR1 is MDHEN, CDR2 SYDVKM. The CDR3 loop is CASSLSTGSEQYF. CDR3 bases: TGTGCCAGCAGTTTGTCGACAGGGTCCGAGCAGTACTTC.

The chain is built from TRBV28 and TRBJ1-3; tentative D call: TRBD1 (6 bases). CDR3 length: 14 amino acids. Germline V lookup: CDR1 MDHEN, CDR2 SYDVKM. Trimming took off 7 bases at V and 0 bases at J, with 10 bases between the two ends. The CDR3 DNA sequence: TGTGCCAGCACCCGCAGGGGCTCTGGAAACACCATATATTTT. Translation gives CASTRRGSGNTIYF.

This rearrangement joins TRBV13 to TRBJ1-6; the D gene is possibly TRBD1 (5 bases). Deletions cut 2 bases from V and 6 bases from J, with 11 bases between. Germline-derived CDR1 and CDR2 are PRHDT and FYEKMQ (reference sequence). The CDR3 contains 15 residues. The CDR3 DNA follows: TGTGCCAGCAGCTTAAGGGGAGCGGGTAATTCACCCCTCCACTTT. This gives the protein CASSLRGAGNSPLHF.